This TCR beta chain was captured by sequencing in a study of T-cell memory formation after mild COVID-19. MiXCR was run by TCRdb on the 5' RACE reads, yielding one entry per CDR3 protein. The sample lists tens of thousands of distinct CDR3 sequences, around 6.6% occurring once. Per germline, CDR1 GTSNPN and CDR2 SVGIG (reference sequence). V gave up 3 bases and J gave up 8 bases, with 13 bases separating them. This CDR3 region has 12 residues. This TCR was sampled from an adult who had mild COVID-19 (a few samples of this study predate the infection). Cell type and time point are not known. The source material was PBMCs or a T cell subset sorted from them (not recorded which). This rearrangement joins TRBV30 to TRBJ1-2, with no clear D. The CDR3: CAWSETPLGYTF. CDR3 DNA: TGTGCCTGGAGCGAAACCCCGCTCGGCTACACCTTC.